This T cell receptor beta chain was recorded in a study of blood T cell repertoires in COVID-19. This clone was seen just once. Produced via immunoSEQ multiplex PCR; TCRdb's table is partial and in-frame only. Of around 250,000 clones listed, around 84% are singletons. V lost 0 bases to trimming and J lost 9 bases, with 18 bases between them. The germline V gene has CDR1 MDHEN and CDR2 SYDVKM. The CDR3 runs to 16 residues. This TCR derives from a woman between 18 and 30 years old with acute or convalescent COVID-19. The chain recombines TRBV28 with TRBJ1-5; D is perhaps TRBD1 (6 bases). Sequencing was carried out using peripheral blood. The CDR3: CASSLWRLQGYSPQHF. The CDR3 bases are TGTGCCAGCAGTTTATGGAGACTCCAGGGGTATTCGCCCCAGCATTTT.